The 24 T cell receptor beta chains given below trace back to one sample, sequenced in a study of blood T cell repertoires in COVID-19. Sequenced by immunoSEQ multiplex PCR; TCRdb stores in-frame clones only, minus some. The data contain 200,000 to 250,000 clones, roughly 83% of them singletons. Source material: peripheral blood. These receptors all stem from a woman aged 45-59 years with acute or convalescent COVID-19.

The rearrangement uses TRBV2 and TRBJ2-7, with D tentatively TRBD2 (5 bases). Germline V CDR1 and CDR2: SNHLY, FYNNEI. V was shortened by 4 bases and J by 4 bases, with 17 bases between the two germline ends. This CDR3 spans 15 amino acids. CDR3: CASSVGLAKEYEQYF. The CDR3 DNA sequence: TGTGCCAGCAGTGTAGGGCTAGCCAAAGAATACGAGCAGTACTTC.

The CDR3 DNA sequence: TGTGCCAGCAGCTTGAAAGACGGAGGCGGCTACACCTTC. Residues: CASSLKDGGGYTF. The chain employs TRBV5-4 and TRBJ1-2; D remains ambiguous. CDR1 SGHNT and CDR2 YYREEE come from the germline V gene (reference sequence). V was trimmed by 1 base and J by 8 bases, leaving 12 bases between them. The CDR3 is made up of 13 amino acids.

This chain joins TRBV20-1 and TRBJ1-6; tentative D call: TRBD1 (6 bases). The CDR3 is 13 amino acids. Trimming pared 3 bases from V and 5 bases from J, leaving 8 bases between. The germline V gene encodes CDR1 DFQATT and CDR2 SNEGSKA (reference sequence). The CDR3 DNA follows: TGCAGTGCTAGTGGACAGAATAATTCACCCCTCCACTTT. It yields the protein CSASGQNNSPLHF.

This clone was seen a single time. J is TRBJ2-5 and V is TRBV21-1; TRBD1 is taken as the D call from the table, unchecked against the DNA. TRBV21-1 corresponds to a pseudogene. This CDR3 comprises 14 residues. CDR3 loop: CASSNGTGRETQYF. The DNA of the CDR3 is TGTGCCAGCAGCAATGGGACAGGGAGGGAGACCCAGTACTTC.

The chain links TRBV28 to TRBJ1-1; 10 bases are shared with TRBD1. V lost 6 bases and J lost 5; bases outside the gene matches: 9. This CDR3 region has 15 residues. Germline CDR1 MDHEN, CDR2 SYDVKM. The CDR3 DNA reads TGTGCCAGCAGCGAGAGGACAGGGGGGAGGACTGAAGCTTTCTTT. This codes for CASSERTGGRTEAFF.

CDR3 sequence (DNA): TGTGCCAGCAGTTTGGGACTAGCGGGGGGAGAGACCCAGTACTTC. It codes for CASSLGLAGGETQYF. The chain joins TRBV6-5 to TRBJ2-5, with 15 bases fitting TRBD2. The trim removed 4 bases at V and 4 bases at J, leaving 1 base unmatched. Germline lookup yields CDR1 MNHEY and CDR2 SVGAGI. The CDR3 has 15 residues.

The V gene is TRBV7-2, the J gene TRBJ1-4; D unclear. The CDR3 runs to 13 residues. V was cut by 3 bases and J by 7 bases, with 9 bases left in between. Looked up from germline, CDR1 is SGHTA and CDR2 is FQGNSA. The CDR3 DNA reads as TGTGCCAGCAGCTTCGCGGGATTTGAAAAACTGTTTTTT. It codes for CASSFAGFEKLFF.

The chain couples TRBV4-2 to TRBJ2-3; 9 bases are a match to TRBD2. The J segment lost 5 bases and the V segment lost 4 bases, leaving 10 bases of the junction unmatched. CDR3 length: 16 residues. CDR1 is LGHNA and CDR2 is YNFKEQ in the germline V gene. The CDR3 reads CASSLDPQTSGDTQYF. For the CDR3, the DNA is TGTGCCAGCAGCCTTGACCCTCAGACTAGCGGAGATACGCAGTATTTT.

V is TRBV12-3 or TRBV12-4 and J is TRBJ1-6; the D gene is possibly TRBD1 (6 bases). The CDR3 length is 12 residues. The ends were cut back, 6 bases at V and 11 bases at J, with 11 bases in the middle. The CDR3 DNA follows: TGTGCCAGCAGGATAACAGGGACACCCCTCCACTTT. Its translation is CASRITGTPLHF.

This clone came up a few times. J is TRBJ2-7 and V is TRBV15, with TRBD1 matching over 9 bases. Per germline, CDR1 LNHNV and CDR2 YYDKDF (reference sequence). The CDR3 is made up of 13 amino acids. V was clipped by 5 bases and J by 3 bases; unmatched bases: 2. The CDR3, as DNA: TGTGCCACCAGCCGGACAGGGGTCTACGAGCAGTACTTC. This gives the protein CATSRTGVYEQYF.

The chain joins TRBV11-3 to TRBJ2-3, with D possibly being TRBD2 (5 bases). Looked up from germline, CDR1 is SGHNT and CDR2 is YENEEA. Trimming stripped 5 bases from V and 2 bases from J, with 8 bases between. The CDR3 runs to 13 residues. CDR3 sequence reads: CASSRGNTDTQYF. The CDR3 bases are TGTGCCAGCAGCCGGGGAAACACAGATACGCAGTATTTT.

The chain carries TRBV2 and TRBJ2-1; D perhaps matches TRBD2 (5 bases). Germline CDR1 reads SNHLY; CDR2 reads FYNNEI. CDR3 length equals 15 residues. Trimming removed 2 bases from V and 0 bases from J, with 8 bases in between. The CDR3 DNA follows: TGTGCCAGCAGTGAAACGCGGGTCTCCTACAATGAGCAGTTCTTC. It is translated as CASSETRVSYNEQFF. Together with reference TRBV2 and TRBJ2-1, the CDR3 gives the full variable domain: EPEVTQTPSHQVTQMGQEVILRCVPISNHLYFYWYRQILGQKVEFLVSFYNNEISEKSEIFDDQFSVERPDGSNFTLKIRSTKLEDSAMYFCASSETRVSYNEQFFGPGTRLTVL.

The chain recombines TRBV24-1 with TRBJ1-1; 7 bases are a match to TRBD1. Per germline, CDR1 KGHDR and CDR2 SFDVKD. The CDR3 is 15 residues long. V was pared by 8 bases and J by 2 bases, with 10 bases of the junction left unmatched. As DNA, the CDR3 is TGTGCCACCAACATGTACAGGGGCGGTAACACTGAAGCTTTCTTT. This sequence encodes CATNMYRGGNTEAFF.

The chain links TRBV5-1 to TRBJ2-1; the D gene is possibly TRBD1 (5 bases). CDR1 SGHRS and CDR2 YFSETQ come from the germline V gene. This CDR3 has 13 residues. Trimming stripped 0 bases from V and 9 bases from J, with 10 bases between. CDR3 nucleotides: TGCGCCAGCAGCTTGGGGACAATTGGTGAGCAGTTCTTC. Encoded protein: CASSLGTIGEQFF. The entire variable domain, with the rest obtained from reference TRBV5-1 and TRBJ2-1, is as follows: KAGVTQTPRYLIKTRGQQVTLSCSPISGHRSVSWYQQTPGQGLQFLFEYFSETQRNKGNFPGRFSGRQFSNSRSEMNVSTLELGDSALYLCASSLGTIGEQFFGPGTRLTVL.

This rearrangement joins TRBV28 to TRBJ2-2, with TRBD2 matching over 10 bases. The CDR3 contains 15 residues. Germline CDR1 is MDHEN and CDR2 is SYDVKM. Trimming cost V 3 bases and J 5 bases; bases outside gene matches: 3. As DNA, the CDR3 is TGTGCCAGCAGTTTCGGACTAGCGGAGACCGGGGAGCTGTTTTTT. This codes for CASSFGLAETGELFF.

There are a few counts of this clone. This chain's CDR3 is CASSGAETQYF. Written as DNA, the CDR3 is TGTGCCAGCTCGGGCGCGGAGACCCAGTACTTC. The chain couples TRBV18 to TRBJ2-5; D is unclear. The V end was cut by 6 bases, the J end by 5 bases, with 7 bases between. Germline V gene lookup returns CDR1 KGHSH and CDR2 LQKENI. This CDR3 is 11 amino acids long.

The chain carries TRBV28 and TRBJ1-1; 7 nucleotides align to TRBD1. The CDR3 is 14 amino acids. V shed 5 bases and J 3 bases; nucleotides not matched to a gene: 6. Germline V gene sequence: CDR1 MDHEN, CDR2 SYDVKM. CDR3 sequence (DNA): TGTGCCAGCAGTAACAGGGGTTATTACACTGAAGCTTTCTTT. Its protein product is CASSNRGYYTEAFF.

This rearrangement joins TRBV27 to TRBJ1-1; 8 bases are shared with TRBD1. CDR1 is MNHEY, CDR2 SMNVEV, per germline (reference sequence). The CDR3 is made up of 13 amino acids. The V segment lost 6 bases and the J segment 5 bases; nucleotides outside the gene matches: 5. The CDR3 region is CASRRQGSTEAFF. The CDR3 DNA reads as TGTGCCAGCAGAAGACAGGGGTCGACTGAAGCTTTCTTT.

To note about this clone: The sample has other DNA sequences that encode this CDR3 too. The rearrangement joins TRBV5-1 to TRBJ2-2, with D possibly being TRBD1 (5 bases). The V gene's germline CDR1 is SGHRS and CDR2 YFSETQ. Deletions cut 4 bases from V and 1 base from J, with 8 bases between. This CDR3 comprises 14 residues. The CDR3 nucleotides are TGCGCCAGCAGCCCTGGACAGAACACCGGGGAGCTGTTTTTT. Amino acid sequence: CASSPGQNTGELFF.

In DNA form, the CDR3 reads TGCGCCAGCAGCAGGGGACAGGGAGGGTCCTACGAGCAGTACTTC. Amino acids: CASSRGQGGSYEQYF. The J gene is TRBJ2-7, the V gene TRBV5-1; 9 bases are a match to TRBD1. This CDR3 spans 15 amino acids. CDR1 and CDR2 from the germline V gene are SGHRS and YFSETQ. V trimming: 4 bases; J trimming: 1 base; junction bases outside the gene matches: 6.

In DNA, the CDR3 is TGTGCCAGTAGGATGGGAGACCGACTAAACACTGAAGCTTTCTTT. It encodes CASRMGDRLNTEAFF. V usage is TRBV19 and J usage is TRBJ1-1; no clear D gene. V dropped 6 bases and J dropped 2 bases, with 16 bases sitting between them. In germline, CDR1 is LNHDA, CDR2 SQIVND (reference sequence). The CDR3 loop spans 15 amino acids.

Only one count was recorded for this clone. V usage is TRBV6-1 and J usage is TRBJ1-6; 10 bases agree with TRBD1. The CDR3 is 15 amino acids. CDR1 is MNHNS and CDR2 is SASEGT in the germline V gene. V was pared by 2 bases and J by 10 bases, with 5 bases of the junction left unmatched. CDR3 nucleotide sequence: TGTGCCAGCAGTGAACAGACAGGGGGCAGATCACCCCTCCACTTT. Amino acid sequence: CASSEQTGGRSPLHF.

This clone was observed many times. The chain links TRBV5-1 to TRBJ1-2; no reliable D call. Deletions cut 10 bases from V and 1 base from J, with 17 bases between. CDR3 size: 14 residues. Germline CDR1 and CDR2: SGHRS and YFSETQ. The CDR3 DNA follows: TGCGCCCGGAACTGGGAGTTGGGTAACTATGGCTACACCTTC. This codes for CARNWELGNYGYTF.

This chain uses TRBV7-8 with TRBJ2-7, with TRBD1 identical over 8 bases. V lost 6 bases, J lost 2 bases, and 9 bases stayed unmatched. The CDR3 length is 15 residues. Germline V CDR1 and CDR2: SGHVS, FQNEAQ. This CDR3 reads CASSHTGTGTYEQYF. The CDR3 DNA is TGTGCCAGCAGTCACACCGGGACAGGCACCTACGAGCAGTACTTC.